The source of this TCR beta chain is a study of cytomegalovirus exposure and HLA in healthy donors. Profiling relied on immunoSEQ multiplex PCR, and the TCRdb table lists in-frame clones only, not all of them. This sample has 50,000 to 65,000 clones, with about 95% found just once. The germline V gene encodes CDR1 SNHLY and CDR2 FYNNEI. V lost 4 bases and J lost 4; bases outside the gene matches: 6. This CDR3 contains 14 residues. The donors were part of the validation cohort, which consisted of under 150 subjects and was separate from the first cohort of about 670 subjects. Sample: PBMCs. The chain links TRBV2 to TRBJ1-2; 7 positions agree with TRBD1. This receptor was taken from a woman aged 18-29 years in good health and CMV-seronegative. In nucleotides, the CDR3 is TGTGCCAGCAGTGGGAGGGACAGTCTCTATGGCTACACCTTC. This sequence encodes CASSGRDSLYGYTF.